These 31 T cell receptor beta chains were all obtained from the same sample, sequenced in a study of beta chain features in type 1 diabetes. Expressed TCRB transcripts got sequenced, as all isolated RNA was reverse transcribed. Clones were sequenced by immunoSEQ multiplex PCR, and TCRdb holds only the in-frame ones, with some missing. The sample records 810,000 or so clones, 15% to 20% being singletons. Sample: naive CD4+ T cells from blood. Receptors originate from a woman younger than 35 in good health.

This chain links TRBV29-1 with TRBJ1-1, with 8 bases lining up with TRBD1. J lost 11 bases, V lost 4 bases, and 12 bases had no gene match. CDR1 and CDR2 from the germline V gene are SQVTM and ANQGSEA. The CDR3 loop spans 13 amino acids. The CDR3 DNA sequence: TGCAGCGTTGCAGGGGGCGCGAAGAAAAGGGCTTTCTTT. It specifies CSVAGGAKKRAFF.

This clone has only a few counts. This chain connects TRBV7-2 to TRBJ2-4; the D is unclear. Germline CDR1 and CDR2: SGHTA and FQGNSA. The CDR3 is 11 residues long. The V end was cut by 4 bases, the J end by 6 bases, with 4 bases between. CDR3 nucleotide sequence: TGTGCCAGCAGCTCTAGAAACATTCAGTACTTC. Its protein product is CASSSRNIQYF.

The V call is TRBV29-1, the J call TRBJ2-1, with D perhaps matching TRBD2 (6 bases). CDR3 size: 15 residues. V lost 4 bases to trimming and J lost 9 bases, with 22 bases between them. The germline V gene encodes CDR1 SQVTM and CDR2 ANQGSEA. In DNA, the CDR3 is TGCAGCGTTGCCTATGGGCGACTAGTTAACCGTGAGCAGTTCTTC. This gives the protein CSVAYGRLVNREQFF.

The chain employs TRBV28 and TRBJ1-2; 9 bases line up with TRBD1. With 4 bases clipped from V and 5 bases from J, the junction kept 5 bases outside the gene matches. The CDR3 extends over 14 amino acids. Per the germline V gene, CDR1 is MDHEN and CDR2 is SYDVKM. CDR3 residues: CASSSLTGGYGYTF. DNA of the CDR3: TGTGCCAGCAGTTCACTGACAGGGGGGTATGGCTACACCTTC.

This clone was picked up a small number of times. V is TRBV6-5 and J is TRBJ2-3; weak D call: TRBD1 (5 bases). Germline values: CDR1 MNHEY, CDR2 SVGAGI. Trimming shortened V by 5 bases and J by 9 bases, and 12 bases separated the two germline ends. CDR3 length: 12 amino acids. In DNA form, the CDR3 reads TGTGCCAGCAGTCAACAGGCAGGCACGCAGTATTTT. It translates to CASSQQAGTQYF.

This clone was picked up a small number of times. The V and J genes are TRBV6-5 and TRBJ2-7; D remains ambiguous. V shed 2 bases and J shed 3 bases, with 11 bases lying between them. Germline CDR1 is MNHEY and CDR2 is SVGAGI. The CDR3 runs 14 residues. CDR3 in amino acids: CASSYTGGSYEQYF. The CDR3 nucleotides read TGTGCCAGCAGTTACACCGGTGGAAGCTACGAGCAGTACTTC.

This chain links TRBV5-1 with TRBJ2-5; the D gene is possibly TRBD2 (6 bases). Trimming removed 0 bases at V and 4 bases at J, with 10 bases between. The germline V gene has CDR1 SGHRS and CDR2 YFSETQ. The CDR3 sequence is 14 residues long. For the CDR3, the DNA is TGCGCCAGCAGCTTGGGGGCAGCGGGAGAGACCCAGTACTTC. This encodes CASSLGAAGETQYF.

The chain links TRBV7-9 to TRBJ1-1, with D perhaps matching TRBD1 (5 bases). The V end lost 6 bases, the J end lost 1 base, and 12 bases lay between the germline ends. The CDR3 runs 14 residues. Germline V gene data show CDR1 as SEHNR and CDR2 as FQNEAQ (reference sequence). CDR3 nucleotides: TGTGCCAGCAGAACAGGCGTACCGAACACTGAAGCTTTCTTT. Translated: CASRTGVPNTEAFF.

The CDR3 sequence is CASSPYPGLAVDNEQFF. CDR3 coding DNA: TGTGCCAGCTCACCCTACCCGGGACTAGCGGTGGACAATGAGCAGTTCTTC. The genes are TRBV18 and TRBJ2-1, with TRBD2 matching over 11 bases. This CDR3 contains 17 residues. CDR1 and CDR2 from the germline V gene are KGHSH and LQKENI. J gave up 5 bases and V 3 bases, and 9 bases lay outside the gene matches. Full variable domain (missing parts from reference TRBV18 and TRBJ2-1): NAGVMQNPRHLVRRRGQEARLRCSPMKGHSHVYWYRQLPEEGLKFMVYLQKENIIDESGMPKERFSAEFPKEGPSILRIQQVVRGDSAAYFCASSPYPGLAVDNEQFFGPGTRLTVL.

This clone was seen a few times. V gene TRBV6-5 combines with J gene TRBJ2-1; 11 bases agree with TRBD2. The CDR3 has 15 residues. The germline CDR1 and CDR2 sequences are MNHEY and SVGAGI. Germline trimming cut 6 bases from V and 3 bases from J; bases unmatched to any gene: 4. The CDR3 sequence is CASSPTSGSYNEQFF. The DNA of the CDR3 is TGTGCCAGCAGCCCCACTAGCGGGAGCTACAATGAGCAGTTCTTC.

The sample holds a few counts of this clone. The CDR3 DNA is TGTGCCAGCTCACCAAGGGTCCGGGGGGGCTTGGAGCAGTACTTC. Translating gives CASSPRVRGGLEQYF. This chain connects TRBV18 to TRBJ2-7; TRBD2 aligns across 8 bases. After removal of 2 bases from V and 7 bases from J, the junction contained 10 bases not matched to a gene. CDR1 and CDR2 (germline): KGHSH, LQKENI. The CDR3 totals 15 residues.

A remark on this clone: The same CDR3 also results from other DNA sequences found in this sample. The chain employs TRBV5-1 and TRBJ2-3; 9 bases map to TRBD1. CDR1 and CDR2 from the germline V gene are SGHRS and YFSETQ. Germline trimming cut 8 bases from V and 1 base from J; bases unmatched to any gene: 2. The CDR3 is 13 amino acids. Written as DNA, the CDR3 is TGCGCCAGTAGGACAGGGGGCACAGATACGCAGTATTTT. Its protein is CASRTGGTDTQYF.

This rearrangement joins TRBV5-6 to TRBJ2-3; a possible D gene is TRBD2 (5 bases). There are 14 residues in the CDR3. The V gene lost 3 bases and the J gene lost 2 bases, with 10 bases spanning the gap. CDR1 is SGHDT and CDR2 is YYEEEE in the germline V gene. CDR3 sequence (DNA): TGTGCCAGCAGCTCCCTAGGACTCACAGATACGCAGTATTTT. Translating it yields CASSSLGLTDTQYF.

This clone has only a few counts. Here the CDR3 reads CASSPLLAGGYNEQFF. For the CDR3, the DNA is TGTGCCAGCAGCCCTCTGTTAGCGGGAGGCTACAATGAGCAGTTCTTC. The chain couples TRBV11-1 to TRBJ2-1; 10 positions match TRBD2. The CDR3 has 16 residues. Germline CDR1 reads SGHAT; CDR2 reads FQDESV (reference sequence). V shed 5 bases and J 3 bases; nucleotides not matched to a gene: 7.

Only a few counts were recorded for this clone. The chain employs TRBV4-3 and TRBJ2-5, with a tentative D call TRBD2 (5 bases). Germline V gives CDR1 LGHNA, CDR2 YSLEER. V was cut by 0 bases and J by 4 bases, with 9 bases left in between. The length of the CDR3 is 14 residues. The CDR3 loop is CASSQDIARETQYF. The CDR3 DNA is TGCGCCAGCAGCCAAGATATAGCGAGAGAGACCCAGTACTTC.

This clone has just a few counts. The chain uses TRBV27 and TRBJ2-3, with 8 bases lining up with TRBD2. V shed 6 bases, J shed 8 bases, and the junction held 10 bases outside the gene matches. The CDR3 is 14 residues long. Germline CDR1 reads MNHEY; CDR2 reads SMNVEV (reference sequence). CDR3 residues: CASRLAGGMGTQYF. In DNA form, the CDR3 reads TGTGCCAGCAGGCTAGCGGGCGGGATGGGTACGCAGTATTTT.

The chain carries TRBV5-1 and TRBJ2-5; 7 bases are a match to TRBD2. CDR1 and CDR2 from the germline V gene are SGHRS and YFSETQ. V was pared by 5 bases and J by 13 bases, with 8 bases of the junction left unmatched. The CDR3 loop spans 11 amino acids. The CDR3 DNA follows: TGCGCCAGCAGAGGCGGCGGGAGTGGGTACTTC. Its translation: CASRGGGSGYF.

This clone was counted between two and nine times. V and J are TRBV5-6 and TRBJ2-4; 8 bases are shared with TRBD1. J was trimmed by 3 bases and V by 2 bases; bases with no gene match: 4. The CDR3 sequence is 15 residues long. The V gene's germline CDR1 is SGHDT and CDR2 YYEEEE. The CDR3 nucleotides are TGTGCCAGCAGCTTCCAGGGGGCAGGCAAAAACATTCAGTACTTC. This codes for CASSFQGAGKNIQYF.

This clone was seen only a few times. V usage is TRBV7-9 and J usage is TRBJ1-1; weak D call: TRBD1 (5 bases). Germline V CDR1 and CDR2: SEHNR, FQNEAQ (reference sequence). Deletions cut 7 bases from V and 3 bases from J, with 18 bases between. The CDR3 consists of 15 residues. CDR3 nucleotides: TGTGCCAGCAATTCCGGGATTTCAGGGTACACTGAAGCTTTCTTT. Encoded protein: CASNSGISGYTEAFF.

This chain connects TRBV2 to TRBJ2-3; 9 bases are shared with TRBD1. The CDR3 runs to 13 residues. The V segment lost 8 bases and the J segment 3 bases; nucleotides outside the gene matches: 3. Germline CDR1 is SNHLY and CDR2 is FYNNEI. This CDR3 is CASGQGLTDTQYF. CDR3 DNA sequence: TGTGCCAGCGGACAGGGGCTGACAGATACGCAGTATTTT.

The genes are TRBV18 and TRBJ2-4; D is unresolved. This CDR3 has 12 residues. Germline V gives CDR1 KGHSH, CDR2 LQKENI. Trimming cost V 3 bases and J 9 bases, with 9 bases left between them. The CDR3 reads CASSPSSGIQYF. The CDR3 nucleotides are TGTGCCAGCTCACCCTCGTCGGGCATTCAGTACTTC.

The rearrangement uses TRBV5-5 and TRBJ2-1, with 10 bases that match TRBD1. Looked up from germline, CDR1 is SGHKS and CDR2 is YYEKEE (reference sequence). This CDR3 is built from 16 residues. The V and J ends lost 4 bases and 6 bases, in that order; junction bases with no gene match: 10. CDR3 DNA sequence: TGTGCCAGCAGCAAGGGACAGGGGATCAACTCCAATGAGCAGTTCTTC. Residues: CASSKGQGINSNEQFF.

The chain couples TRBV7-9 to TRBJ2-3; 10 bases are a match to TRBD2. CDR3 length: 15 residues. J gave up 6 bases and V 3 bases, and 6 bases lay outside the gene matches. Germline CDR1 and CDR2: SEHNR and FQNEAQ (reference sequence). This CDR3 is CASSFTISGGDTQYF. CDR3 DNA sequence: TGTGCCAGCAGCTTTACCATTAGCGGGGGGGATACGCAGTATTTT.

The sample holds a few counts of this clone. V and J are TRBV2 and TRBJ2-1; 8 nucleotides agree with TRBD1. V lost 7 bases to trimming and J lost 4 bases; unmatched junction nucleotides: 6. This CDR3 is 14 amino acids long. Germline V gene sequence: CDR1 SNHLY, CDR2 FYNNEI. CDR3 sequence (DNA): TGTGCCAGCATCACTCGGGACAGGTACAATGAGCAGTTCTTC. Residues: CASITRDRYNEQFF.

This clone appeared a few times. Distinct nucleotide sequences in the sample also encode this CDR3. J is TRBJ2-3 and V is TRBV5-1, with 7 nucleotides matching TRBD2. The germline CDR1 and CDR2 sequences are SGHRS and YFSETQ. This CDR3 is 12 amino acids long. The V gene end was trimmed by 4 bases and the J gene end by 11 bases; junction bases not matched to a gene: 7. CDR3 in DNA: TGCGCCAGCAGCCTGCAAGGACTAGAGCAGTATTTT. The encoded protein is CASSLQGLEQYF.

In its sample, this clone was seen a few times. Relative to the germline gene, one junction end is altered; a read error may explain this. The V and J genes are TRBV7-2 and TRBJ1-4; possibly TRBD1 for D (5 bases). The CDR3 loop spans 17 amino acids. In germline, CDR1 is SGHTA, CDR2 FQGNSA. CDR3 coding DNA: TGCGCCAGCAGCCCACAAAGCTGGACACGGCCATGGGCGAAACTGTTTTTT. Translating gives CASSPQSWTRPWAKLFF.

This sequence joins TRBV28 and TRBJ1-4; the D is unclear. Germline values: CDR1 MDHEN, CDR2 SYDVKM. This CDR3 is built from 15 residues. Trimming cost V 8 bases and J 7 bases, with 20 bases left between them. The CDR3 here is CASGLAFLRAEKLFF. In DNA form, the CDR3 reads TGTGCCAGCGGTCTGGCGTTTCTGAGGGCTGAAAAACTGTTTTTT.

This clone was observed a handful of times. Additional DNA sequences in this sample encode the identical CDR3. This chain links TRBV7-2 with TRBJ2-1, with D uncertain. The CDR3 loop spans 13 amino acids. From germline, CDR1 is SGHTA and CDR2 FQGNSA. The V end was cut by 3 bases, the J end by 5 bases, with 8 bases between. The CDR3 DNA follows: TGTGCCAGCAGCTTTATTAGGGACAATGAGCAGTTCTTC. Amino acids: CASSFIRDNEQFF. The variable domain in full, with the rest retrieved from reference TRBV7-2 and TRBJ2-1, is GAGVSQSPSNKVTEKGKDVELRCDPISGHTALYWYRQSLGQGLEFLIYFQGNSAPDKSGLPSDRFSAERTGGSVSTLTIQRTQQEDSAVYLCASSFIRDNEQFFGPGTRLTVL.

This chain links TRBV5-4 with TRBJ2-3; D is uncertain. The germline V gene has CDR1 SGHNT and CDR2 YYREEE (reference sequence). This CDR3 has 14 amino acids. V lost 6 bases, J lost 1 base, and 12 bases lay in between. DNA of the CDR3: TGTGCCAGCACCGTTAAACTGGGCACAGATACGCAGTATTTT. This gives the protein CASTVKLGTDTQYF.

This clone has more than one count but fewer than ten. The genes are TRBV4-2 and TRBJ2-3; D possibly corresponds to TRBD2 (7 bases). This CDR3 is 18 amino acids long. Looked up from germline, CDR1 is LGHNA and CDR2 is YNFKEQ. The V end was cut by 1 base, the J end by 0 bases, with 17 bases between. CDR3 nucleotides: TGTGCCAGCAGCCAAGCGGAGGGGGGTAGCGGGAGCACAGATACGCAGTATTTT. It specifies CASSQAEGGSGSTDTQYF.

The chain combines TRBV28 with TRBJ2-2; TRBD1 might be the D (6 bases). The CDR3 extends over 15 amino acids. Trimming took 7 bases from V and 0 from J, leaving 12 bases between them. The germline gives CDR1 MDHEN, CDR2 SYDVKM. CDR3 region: CASKFGTPNTGELFF. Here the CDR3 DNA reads TGTGCCAGCAAGTTTGGGACACCGAACACCGGGGAGCTGTTTTTT.